This T cell receptor (beta chain) is drawn from a study of shared clonotypes between healthy human individuals. Regarding this clone: Its antigen remains unidentified.

Whole-study results and caveats: The represented genetic and exposure-history diversity was limited by the small number of donors. Sampling covered blood only; tissue repertoires likely differ. Generally, estimated richness proved larger in naive subsets than it did in memory subsets. The study found lower generation probabilities in non-shared clonotypes than in those shared by all four donors.

Naivety among CD8 cells was defined by CD45RO negativity and positive CCR7 selection, thereby excluding terminally differentiated effector memory CD45RA+ cells. The repertoire was sequenced with immunoSEQ multiplex PCR; TCRdb's copy has only in-frame clones and lacks some. The data show about 2 million clones, with just under 95% seen just once and around 1.1% held by the top ten. The sample taken for sequencing was naive CD8+ T cells sorted from blood. This clonotype originated in a man younger than 35 in good health.

In DNA, the CDR3 is TGCAGCGTTGAAGTCAGTAACACCGGGGAGCTGTTTTTT. It specifies CSVEVSNTGELFF. The chain couples TRBV29-1 to TRBJ2-2; D remains unclear. Trimming took 1 base from V and 2 from J, leaving 5 bases between them. CDR1 SQVTM and CDR2 ANQGSEA come from the germline V gene. This CDR3 contains 13 residues.